This is a list of T cell receptor beta chains from one sample in a study of T cell responses to AZD1222 COVID-19 vaccine. Produced via immunoSEQ multiplex PCR; TCRdb's table is partial and in-frame only. The top ten hold roughly 8.9% of the sample, which has approximately 130,000 clones, nearly 90% seen once. Sequenced here: peripheral blood, sampled 28 days after the second AZD1222 dose. These receptors all stem from an adult who received the AZD1222 COVID-19 vaccine. Both conserved end residues are trimmed from each CDR3. Size tells how often a clone was seen (once, few, many) or the class of an expanded clone, and some rows leave it out.

v_call: TRBV7-8; clone_size: .; cdr3_aa: ASIPTGSMNTEAF
v_call: TRBV19; clone_size: .; cdr3_aa: ASSISAAGGLDTQY
v_call: TRBV7-2; clone_size: .; cdr3_aa: ASRADSPAEAF
v_call: TRBV29-1; clone_size: .; cdr3_aa: SAPVRGAAF
v_call: TRBV18; clone_size: .; cdr3_aa: ASSSDRNQPQH
v_call: TRBV30; clone_size: .; cdr3_aa: AWSVLAGEQF
v_call: TRBV7-8; clone_size: .; cdr3_aa: ASSLDRKAF
v_call: TRBV4-2; clone_size: few; cdr3_aa: ASAPRSATNEKLF
v_call: TRBV30; clone_size: .; cdr3_aa: AWSPQGFFTLGYT
v_call: TRBV19; clone_size: .; cdr3_aa: ASRHRGAYEQY
v_call: TRBV2; clone_size: .; cdr3_aa: ASSEEGAAGLLPQH
v_call: TRBV12-3/TRBV12-4; clone_size: .; cdr3_aa: ASSPDDTDTQY
v_call: TRBV6-4; clone_size: .; cdr3_aa: ASSAAGNSFYGYT
v_call: TRBV24-1; clone_size: .; cdr3_aa: ATSALASPGELF
v_call: TRBV7-9; clone_size: .; cdr3_aa: ASSLRGTAEAF
v_call: TRBV2; clone_size: few; cdr3_aa: ASSGQGLNTEAF
v_call: TRBV5-1; clone_size: .; cdr3_aa: ASRRVELAGAGGANVLT
v_call: TRBV18; clone_size: once; cdr3_aa: ASPIDGASTDTQY
v_call: TRBV29-1; clone_size: .; cdr3_aa: SVVEGGGNYGYT
v_call: TRBV11-3; clone_size: .; cdr3_aa: ASSPSGGRSSYEQY
v_call: TRBV7-9; clone_size: .; cdr3_aa: ASSEGYNYGYT
v_call: TRBV27; clone_size: .; cdr3_aa: ASSTEGAVTGYT